This TCR beta chain appears in the sequencing data of a study of cytomegalovirus exposure and HLA in healthy donors. Whole-study findings and limits: In an earlier analysis, about 90% or about 30%: the productive usage of most TCR beta V segments. An Asian-associated ancestry cluster reportedly showed fewer N-insertions than the roughly 670-donor mean in a later analysis.

Each of the donors was a healthy bone marrow donor. Germline values: CDR1 DFQATT, CDR2 SNEGSKA (reference sequence). V shed 2 bases and J shed 7 bases, with 5 bases lying between them. The CDR3 loop spans 10 amino acids. PCR primers comprised 60 Vbeta and 13 Jbeta primers. Some clones are missing from TCRdb's copy, which holds only in-frame ones; the method was immunoSEQ multiplex PCR. The table includes about 190,000 clones, roughly four fifths detected once. As concerns this clone: Its cognate antigen is unknown.

The TCR was taken from a woman aged 25 to 45 in good health and CMV-seropositive. Material for sequencing was PBMCs. The rearrangement links TRBV20-1 to TRBJ1-2, with no clear D. The DNA for the CDR3 is TGCAGTGCTAGAATCAGTGGCTACACCTTC. It specifies CSARISGYTF.